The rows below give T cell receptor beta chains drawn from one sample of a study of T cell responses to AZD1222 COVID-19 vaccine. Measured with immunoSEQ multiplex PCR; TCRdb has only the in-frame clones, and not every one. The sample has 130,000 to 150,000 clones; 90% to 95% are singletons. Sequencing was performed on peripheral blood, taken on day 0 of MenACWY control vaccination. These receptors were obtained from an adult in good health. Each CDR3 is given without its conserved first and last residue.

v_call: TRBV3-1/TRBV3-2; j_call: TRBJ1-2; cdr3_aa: ASSQAHAESYGYT
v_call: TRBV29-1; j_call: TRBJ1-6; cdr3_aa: SASQGWNSPLH
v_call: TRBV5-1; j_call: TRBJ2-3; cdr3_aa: ASSELASGRSATQY
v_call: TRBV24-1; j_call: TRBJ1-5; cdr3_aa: ATSDLGGSQH
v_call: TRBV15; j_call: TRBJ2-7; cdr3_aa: ATSRDVVIGPNYEQY
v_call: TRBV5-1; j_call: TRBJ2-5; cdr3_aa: ASSLSGGFSETQY
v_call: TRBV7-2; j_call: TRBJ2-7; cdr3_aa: ASSFFVPVYEQY
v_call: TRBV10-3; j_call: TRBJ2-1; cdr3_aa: AISSDGGEQF
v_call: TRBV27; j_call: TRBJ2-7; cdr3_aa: ASSLSGSEQY
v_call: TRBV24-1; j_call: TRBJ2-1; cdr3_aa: ATSGSSGSSYNEQF
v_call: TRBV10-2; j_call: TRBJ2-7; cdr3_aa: ARRDAGGGISSYEQY
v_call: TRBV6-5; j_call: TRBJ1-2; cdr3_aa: ASGGPPPSYGYT
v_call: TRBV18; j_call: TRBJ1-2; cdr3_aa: ASSPRDRNYGYT
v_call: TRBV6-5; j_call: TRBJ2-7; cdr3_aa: ASAQAYEQY
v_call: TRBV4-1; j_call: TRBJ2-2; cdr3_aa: ASSQGGLAANTGELF
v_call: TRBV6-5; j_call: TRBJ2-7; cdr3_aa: ASSSFDRGFA
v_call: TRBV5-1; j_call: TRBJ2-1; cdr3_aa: ASSLASTRNNEQF
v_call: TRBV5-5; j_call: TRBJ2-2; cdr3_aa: ASSLLGQGYPGELF
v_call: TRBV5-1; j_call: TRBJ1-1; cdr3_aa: ASSLEPHGAGTEAF
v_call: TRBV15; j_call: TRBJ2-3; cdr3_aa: ATSSRKGQPLILVDTQY
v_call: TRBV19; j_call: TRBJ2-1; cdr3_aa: ASSGRGVDNEQF
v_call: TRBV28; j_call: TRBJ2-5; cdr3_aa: ASSFAIRAETQY
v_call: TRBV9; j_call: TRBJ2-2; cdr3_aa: ASKGKTGELF
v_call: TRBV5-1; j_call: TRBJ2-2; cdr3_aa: ASSTGLSGELF
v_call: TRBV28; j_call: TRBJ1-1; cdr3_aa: ASSLQGAVGTEAF
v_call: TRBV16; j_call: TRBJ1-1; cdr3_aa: ASSQSRVTEAF
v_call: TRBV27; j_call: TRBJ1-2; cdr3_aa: ASRLTGAESYT
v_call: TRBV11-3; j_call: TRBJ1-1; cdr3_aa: ASSLVFSSEAF
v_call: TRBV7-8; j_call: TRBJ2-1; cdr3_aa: ASRSGTGLYNEQF
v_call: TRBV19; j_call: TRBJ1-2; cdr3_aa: ASSIELRGYT
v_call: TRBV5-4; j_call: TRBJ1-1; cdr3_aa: ASSLGGTAEAF
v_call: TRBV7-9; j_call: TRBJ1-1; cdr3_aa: ASSSNRVNTEAF
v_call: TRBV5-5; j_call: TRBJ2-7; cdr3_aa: ASSRQNEQY
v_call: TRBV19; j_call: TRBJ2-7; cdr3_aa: ASSIQTGGAKSYEQY
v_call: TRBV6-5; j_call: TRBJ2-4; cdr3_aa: ASRETGVWQNIQY
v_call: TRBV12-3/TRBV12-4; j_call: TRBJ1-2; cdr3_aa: ASSPGYGYT
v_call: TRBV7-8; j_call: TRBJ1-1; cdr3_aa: ASSFMVRETNTEAF
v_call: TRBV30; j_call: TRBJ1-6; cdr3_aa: AWRPYRDHDNSPLH
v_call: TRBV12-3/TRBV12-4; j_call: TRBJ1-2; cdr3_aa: ASTGNYGYT
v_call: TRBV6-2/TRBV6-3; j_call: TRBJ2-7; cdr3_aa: ASSSPFSYEQY
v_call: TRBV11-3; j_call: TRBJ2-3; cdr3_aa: ASSLGREATDTQY
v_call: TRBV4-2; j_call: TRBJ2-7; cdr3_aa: ASSQDGREQY
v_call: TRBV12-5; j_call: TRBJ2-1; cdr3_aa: ASGLSFNEQF
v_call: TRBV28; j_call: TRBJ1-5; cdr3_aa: ASSLQQGERQPQH
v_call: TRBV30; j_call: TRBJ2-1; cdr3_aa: ACKRETSRAEF
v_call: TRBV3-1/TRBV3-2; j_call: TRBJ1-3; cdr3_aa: ASSQRQGSSGNTIY
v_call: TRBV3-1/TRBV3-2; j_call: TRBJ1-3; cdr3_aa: ASSQKGSSGNTIY
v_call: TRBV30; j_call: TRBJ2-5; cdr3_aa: AWSPPRGRNQETQY
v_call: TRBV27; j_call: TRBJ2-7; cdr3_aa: ASSPARDRGHEQY
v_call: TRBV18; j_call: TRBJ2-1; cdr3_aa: ASSPIQRDDEQF
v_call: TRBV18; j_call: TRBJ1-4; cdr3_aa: ASSQGQGANEKLF
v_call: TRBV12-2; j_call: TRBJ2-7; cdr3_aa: ASRTVIRGYCEQY
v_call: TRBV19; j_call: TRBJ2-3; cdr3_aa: ASNRLAGGSDTQY
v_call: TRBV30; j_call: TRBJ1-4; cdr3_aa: AWSVRGGTGKLF
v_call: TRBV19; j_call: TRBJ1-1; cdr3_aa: ASREKRKWNTEAF
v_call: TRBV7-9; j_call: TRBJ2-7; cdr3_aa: ASSAVDREQY
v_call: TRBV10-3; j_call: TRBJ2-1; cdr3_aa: AISVGGRGVSTALYNEQF
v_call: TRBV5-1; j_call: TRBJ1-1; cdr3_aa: ASSSQGGTEAF
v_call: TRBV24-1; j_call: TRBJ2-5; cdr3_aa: ATSAGGAVQETQY
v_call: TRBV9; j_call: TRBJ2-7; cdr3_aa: ASSVVEGAEQY